This T cell receptor (beta chain) derives from a study of blood T cells in healthy people across ages. General study results and limits: Naive CD4+ cells and diversity were both higher in long-lived donors than in aged donors. Not knowing donor CMV status may have confounded expanded clonotype changes.

Only a few counts were recorded for this clonotype. The antigen is unknown. Through a sample-barcoded 5' primer and a J-beta primer mix, a second PCR was run for roughly 6 to 12 cycles. TCRdb redid the calling of the 5' RACE reads with MiXCR, one entry per CDR3 protein. Among 900,000 to 950,000 distinct CDR3 sequences listed, roughly 28% were seen once. Those donating, healthy Caucasian individuals from Russia, were aged roughly 6 to 90. Trimming cost V 5 bases and J 2 bases, with 12 bases left between them. The CDR3 totals 14 residues. Per germline, CDR1 MNHEY and CDR2 SVGAGI. The same data also went into a second study, on T cells of mothers and their children. As reported in that work: Reads obtained per mother exceeded 9.5 million TCR beta CDR3 reads, with approximately 3 million obtained per child.

V and J are TRBV6-5 and TRBJ1-1, with D unresolved. This TCR came from a woman between 40 and 55 years old in good health. The sample was blood. CDR3 in amino acids: CASSLGSKNTEAFF. The CDR3 coding sequence is TGTGCCAGCAGTCTCGGGAGTAAAAACACTGAAGCTTTCTTT.